This entry is about one T cell receptor beta chain. This clonotype was observed many times. What this receptor recognizes is not known. No base quality information exists; no much larger clone differs at one position. The data stem from a study of early T cells in non-severe SARS-CoV-2 infection (dated by TCRdb to 2020 to 2022). Background for the entire study: Because TCR sequencing was done on bulk RNA from unsorted whole blood, the alpha and beta chains could not be paired. Broad study findings and their caveats: VDJdb matching was skewed toward anti-spike CD8 responses and likely underestimated virus-specific expansions by missing private and CD4 specificities.

This was a case-control study nested in a cohort of healthcare workers in London, UK, who had nasopharyngeal swab PCR tests and blood samples taken every week. Healthcare workers were recruited between 23 and 31 March 2020, during the week of the UK lockdown, and were followed weekly for up to about 16 weeks. The germline V gene (reference sequence) yields LNHNV for CDR1 and YYDKDF for CDR2. Trimming at the junction amounts to 2 bases on V and 3 bases on J, and the germline ends lie 25 bases apart. The CDR3 covers 19 residues, taking in both the cysteine and the phenylalanine. Just the 57-base CDR3 DNA is kept, in frame starting at base 1. Library creation used 5' RACE. Sequenced using a NextSeq 500. To correct for sequencing error and PCR bias, the TCR library protocol tagged individual cDNA molecules with unique molecular identifiers. Both TCR alpha and beta chains were sequenced, and tight co-correlation was observed between alpha and beta sequence abundances in each sample. The authors' analysis ran thus. Decombinator V4 was used to annotate TCR sequences for V gene, J gene and CDR3. TCRs were defined as expanded if a significant change between any two time points was detected under a Poisson model with p below 0.0001. TCR abundances were normalised to the total number of TCRs sequenced per sample and were expressed as counts per million. TRAV1-2 paired with TRAJ12, TRAJ20 or TRAJ33 defined MAIT TCRs, while TRAV10 paired with TRAJ18 defined iNKT TCRs. VDJdb, accessed 1 November 2021, was searched for CMV, EBV and SARS-CoV-2 annotated TCRs, excluding TCRs annotated for multiple antigens. TCRdb reworked the public reads: Q25 trimming with fastp, MiXCR clone assembly, productive beta chains retained. Each CDR3 protein appears once, grouped with its most common genes and DNA. Here the V and J calls rest on TCRdb's processing, not on the authors' analysis. The sample has over 30,000 distinct CDR3 sequences on record, roughly 5.7% of them singletons. The top ten constitute 7.6% of the sample.

This sequence uses TRBV15 and TRBJ1-2; TRBD1 might be the D gene, on 6 matching bases. The sequenced sample consisted of whole blood. The receptor was isolated from an adult who was a healthcare worker with PCR-confirmed SARS-CoV-2 infection or an uninfected control (not recorded which). At the DNA level, the sequence is TGTGCCACCAGCAGATACCCAACAGGGCAGGAGCGTTCCGACTATGGCTACACCTTC. This codes for CATSRYPTGQERSDYGYTF.